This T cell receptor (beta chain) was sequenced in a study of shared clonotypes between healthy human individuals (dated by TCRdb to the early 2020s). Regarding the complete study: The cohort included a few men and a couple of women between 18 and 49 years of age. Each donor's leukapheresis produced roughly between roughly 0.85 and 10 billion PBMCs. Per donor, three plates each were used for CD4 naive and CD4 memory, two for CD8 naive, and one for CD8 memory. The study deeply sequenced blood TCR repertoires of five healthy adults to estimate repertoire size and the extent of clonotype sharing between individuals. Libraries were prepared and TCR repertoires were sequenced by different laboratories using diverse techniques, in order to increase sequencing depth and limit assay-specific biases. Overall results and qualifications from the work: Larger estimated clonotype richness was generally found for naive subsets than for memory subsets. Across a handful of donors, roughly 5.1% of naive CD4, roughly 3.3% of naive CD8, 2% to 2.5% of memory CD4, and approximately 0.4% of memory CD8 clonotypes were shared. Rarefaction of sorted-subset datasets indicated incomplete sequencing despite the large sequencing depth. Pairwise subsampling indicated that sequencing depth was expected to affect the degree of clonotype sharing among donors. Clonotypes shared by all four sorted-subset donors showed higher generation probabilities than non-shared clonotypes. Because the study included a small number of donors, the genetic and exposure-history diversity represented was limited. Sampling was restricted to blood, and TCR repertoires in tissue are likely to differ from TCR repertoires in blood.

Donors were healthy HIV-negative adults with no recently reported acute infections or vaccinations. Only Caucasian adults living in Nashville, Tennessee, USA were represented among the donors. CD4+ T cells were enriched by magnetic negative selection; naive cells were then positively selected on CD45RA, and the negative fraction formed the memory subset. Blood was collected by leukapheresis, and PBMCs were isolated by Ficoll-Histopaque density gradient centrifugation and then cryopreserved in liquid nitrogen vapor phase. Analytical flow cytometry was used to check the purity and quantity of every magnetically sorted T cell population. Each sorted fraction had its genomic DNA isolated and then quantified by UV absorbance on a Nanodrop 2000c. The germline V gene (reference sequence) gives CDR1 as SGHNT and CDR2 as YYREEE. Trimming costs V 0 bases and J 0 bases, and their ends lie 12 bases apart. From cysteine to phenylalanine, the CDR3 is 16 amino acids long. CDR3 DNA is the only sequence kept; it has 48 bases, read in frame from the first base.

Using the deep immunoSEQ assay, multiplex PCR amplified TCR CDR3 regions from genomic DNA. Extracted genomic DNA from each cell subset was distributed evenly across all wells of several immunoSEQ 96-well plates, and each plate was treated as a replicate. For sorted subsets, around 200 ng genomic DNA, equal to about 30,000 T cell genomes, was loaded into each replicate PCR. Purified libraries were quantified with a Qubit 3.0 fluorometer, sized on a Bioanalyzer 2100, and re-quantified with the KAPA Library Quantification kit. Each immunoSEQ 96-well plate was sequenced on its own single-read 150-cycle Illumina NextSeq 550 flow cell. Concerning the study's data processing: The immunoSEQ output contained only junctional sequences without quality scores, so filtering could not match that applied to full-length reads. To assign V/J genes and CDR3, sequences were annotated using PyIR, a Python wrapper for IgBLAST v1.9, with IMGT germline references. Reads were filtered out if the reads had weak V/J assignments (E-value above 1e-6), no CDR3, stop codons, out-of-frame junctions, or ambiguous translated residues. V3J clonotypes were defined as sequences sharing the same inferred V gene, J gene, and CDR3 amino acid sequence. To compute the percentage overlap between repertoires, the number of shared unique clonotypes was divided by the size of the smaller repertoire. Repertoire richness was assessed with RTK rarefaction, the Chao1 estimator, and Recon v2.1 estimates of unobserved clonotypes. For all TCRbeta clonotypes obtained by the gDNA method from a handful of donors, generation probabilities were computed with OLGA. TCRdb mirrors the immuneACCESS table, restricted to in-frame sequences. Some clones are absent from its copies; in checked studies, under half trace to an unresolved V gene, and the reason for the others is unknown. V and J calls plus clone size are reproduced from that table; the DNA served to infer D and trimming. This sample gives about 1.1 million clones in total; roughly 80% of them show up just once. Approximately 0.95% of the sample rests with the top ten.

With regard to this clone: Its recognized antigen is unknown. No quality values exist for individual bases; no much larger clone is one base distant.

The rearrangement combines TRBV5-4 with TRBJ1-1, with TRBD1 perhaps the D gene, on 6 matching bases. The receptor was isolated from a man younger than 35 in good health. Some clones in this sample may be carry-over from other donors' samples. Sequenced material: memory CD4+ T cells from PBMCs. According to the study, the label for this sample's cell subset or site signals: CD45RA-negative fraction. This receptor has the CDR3 CASSLALGALNTEAFF. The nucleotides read TGTGCCAGCAGCTTGGCCTTGGGGGCTCTGAACACTGAAGCTTTCTTT.